This TCR beta chain was documented in a study of prognosis after radiotherapy for stage I lung cancer. The wider study: Distant metastasis occurred in several patients at a median of approximately seven months after radiotherapy, while roughly 16 showed no significant progression.

Study-level results: The question of whether the expanded TCR clones were tumor-specific was not determined. Medians of roughly 9,900 versus 7,200 showed unique TCR clone counts falling after stereotactic body radiation therapy. It was in patients who developed distant metastases that Shannon entropy after stereotactic body radiation therapy was lower.

CDR1 is SGHAT, CDR2 FQNNGV, per germline. Trimming removed 3 bases at V and 6 bases at J, with 15 bases between. CDR3 length: 14 residues. This clonotype appeared many times. Its antigen is not known. TCR beta CDR3 amplification from genomic DNA was performed by two-round multiplex PCR. With primers specific to each TRBV and TRBJ gene, the first-round PCR was performed. TCRdb reanalysed the multiplex PCR reads using MiXCR and keeps one entry per CDR3 protein. The top ten clones hold 25% to 35% of a sample with roughly 23,000 distinct CDR3 sequences, 43% of them seen once. The clonotype was recovered from a donor of 50 years or more with non-small cell lung cancer. The chain employs TRBV11-2 and TRBJ2-7; a weak D match, TRBD2 (6 bases). The sequencing here drew on PBMCs, taken before or after stereotactic body radiation therapy (not recorded which). The CDR3 here is CASSFGLRGSEQYF. CDR3 coding DNA: TGTGCCAGCAGCTTCGGCCTACGGGGGAGCGAGCAGTACTTC.